The 18 T cell receptor beta chains below were found in one sample sequenced in a study of T cell responses to AZD1222 COVID-19 vaccine. TCRdb keeps only in-frame clones here, not all; method: immunoSEQ multiplex PCR. Of 200,000 or so clones detected, 70% to 90% appear once; the ten largest clones hold over 6%. The specimen comprised peripheral blood, sampled on day 0 of AZD1222 vaccination. Receptor source: an adult in good health.

The V call is TRBV28, the J call TRBJ1-6; no reliable D call. Germline loops: CDR1 MDHEN, CDR2 SYDVKM. The CDR3 has 12 residues. With 2 bases removed from V and 14 bases from J, the gap between germline ends came to 10 bases. CDR3 DNA sequence: TGTGCCAGCAGTTTAGGTCCGAGGGCCCTCCACTTT. Its protein is CASSLGPRALHF.

The rearrangement uses TRBV7-9 and TRBJ1-1; no firm D call. The CDR3 totals 14 residues. V shed 3 bases and J shed 1 base, with 9 bases lying between them. Germline values: CDR1 SEHNR, CDR2 FQNEAQ (reference sequence). The CDR3 DNA follows: TGTGCCAGCAGCTTGTCCAGAAAGAACACTGAAGCTTTCTTT. Translating it yields CASSLSRKNTEAFF. Together with reference TRBV7-9 and TRBJ1-1, the CDR3 gives the full variable domain: DTGVSQNPRHKITKRGQNVTFRCDPISEHNRLYWYRQTLGQGPEFLTYFQNEAQLEKSRLLSDRFSAERPKGSFSTLEIQRTEQGDSAMYLCASSLSRKNTEAFFGQGTRLTVV.

The CDR3 is CASSLVAAPYEQYF. CDR3 in DNA: TGTGCCAGCAGCTTGGTTGCCGCTCCTTACGAGCAGTACTTC. The chain recombines TRBV5-6 with TRBJ2-7; D not resolved. Germline lookup yields CDR1 SGHDT and CDR2 YYEEEE. This CDR3 contains 14 residues. V was trimmed by 0 bases and J by 4 bases, leaving 11 bases between them. Combining the CDR3 with reference TRBV5-6 and TRBJ2-7 gives the whole variable domain DAGVTQSPTHLIKTRGQQVTLRCSPKSGHDTVSWYQQALGQGPQFIFQYYEEEERQRGNFPDRFSGHQFPNYSSELNVNALLLGDSALYLCASSLVAAPYEQYFGPGTRLTVT.

V is TRBV4-2 and J is TRBJ2-2; no firm D call. V gave up 4 bases and J gave up 4 bases, with 13 bases separating them. This CDR3 contains 15 residues. CDR1 is LGHNA, CDR2 YNFKEQ, per germline. The CDR3 DNA reads as TGTGCCAGCAGCCCTCAGGACGCCGGCACCGGGGAGCTGTTTTTT. Amino acids: CASSPQDAGTGELFF.

This clone was seen more than once but under ten times. This sequence joins TRBV11-2 and TRBJ1-1; 9 positions agree with TRBD1. Trimming at V came to 6 bases and at J to 3 bases, leaving 5 bases not matched to a gene. Germline assignment: CDR1 SGHAT and CDR2 FQNNGV. This CDR3 region has 14 residues. DNA of the CDR3: TGTGCCAGCAGTCGGGACAGGGTGGACACTGAAGCTTTCTTT. This translates into CASSRDRVDTEAFF.

This sequence joins TRBV19 and TRBJ2-2; D is unresolved. Per the germline V gene, CDR1 is LNHDA and CDR2 is SQIVND (reference sequence). This CDR3 has 14 residues. V was shortened by 7 bases and J by 2 bases, with 11 bases between the two germline ends. The CDR3 DNA follows: TGTGCCAGTATCTCAGGTTTTAACACCGGGGAGCTGTTTTTT. Translation: CASISGFNTGELFF.

Notes on this clone: Other DNA variants within this sample encode the same CDR3. The rearrangement links TRBV6-5 to TRBJ2-7; 7 bases are shared with TRBD1. Germline CDR1 reads MNHEY; CDR2 reads SVGAGI. The CDR3 extends over 13 amino acids. V shed 6 bases, J shed 2 bases, and the junction held 4 bases outside the gene matches. CDR3 sequence reads: CASRGDSPYEQYF. For the CDR3, the DNA is TGTGCCAGCAGAGGGGACAGCCCCTACGAGCAGTACTTC.

This sequence joins TRBV3-1 (or the pseudogene TRBV3-2) and TRBJ1-6; D possibly corresponds to TRBD1 (5 bases). There are 13 residues in the CDR3. Germline-derived CDR1 and CDR2 are LGHDT and YNNKEL (reference sequence). Trimming shortened V by 7 bases and J by 6 bases, and 10 bases separated the two germline ends. For the CDR3, the DNA is TGTGCCAGCACCCGGGGCGGTAATTCACCCCTCCACTTT. This translates into CASTRGGNSPLHF.

This clone was counted a few times. In DNA, the CDR3 is TGTGCCAGCAGTCAAAGGTTGGGCGGGGGGTCACGTACTGAGACCCAGTACTTC. Translated, it gives CASSQRLGGGSRTETQYF. The chain carries TRBV9 and TRBJ2-5, with TRBD2 matching 8 bases. J was trimmed by 5 bases and V by 5 bases; bases with no gene match: 20. The CDR3 is 18 amino acids. In germline, CDR1 is SGDLS, CDR2 YYNGEE.

The chain carries TRBV5-1 and TRBJ2-1, with TRBD2 matching over 7 bases. J was trimmed by 13 bases and V by 3 bases; bases with no gene match: 4. The CDR3 extends over 11 amino acids. Germline V CDR1 and CDR2: SGHRS, YFSETQ. The chain's CDR3 is CASSSRDYQFF. CDR3 nucleotides: TGCGCCAGCAGCTCCCGGGACTATCAGTTCTTC.

The gene calls are TRBV6-4 and TRBJ2-3; 9 bases fit TRBD1. V was clipped by 5 bases and J by 1 base; unmatched bases: 10. The germline CDR1 and CDR2 sequences are MRHNA and SNTAGT. The CDR3 extends over 17 amino acids. The CDR3 loop reads CASSPGQGNWGTDTQYF. Written as DNA, the CDR3 is TGTGCCAGCAGTCCAGGACAGGGGAACTGGGGCACAGATACGCAGTATTTT.

This chain links TRBV4-1 with TRBJ1-1; D is unresolved. The CDR3 is 16 amino acids. V shed 2 bases and J shed 0 bases, with 13 bases lying between them. CDR1 and CDR2 from the germline V gene are MGHRA and YSYEKL. The CDR3 reads CASSQRVSQMNTEAFF. The CDR3 bases are TGCGCCAGCAGCCAAAGGGTCAGCCAGATGAACACTGAAGCTTTCTTT.

The V and J genes are TRBV2 and TRBJ1-2; 7 bases agree with TRBD1. The CDR3 is 14 amino acids. V lost 6 bases and J lost 5; bases outside the gene matches: 9. Looked up from germline, CDR1 is SNHLY and CDR2 is FYNNEI. CDR3 nucleotides: TGTGCCAGCAGGCCCACAGGGGCCCCTTATGGCTACACCTTC. Translation: CASRPTGAPYGYTF.

The chain carries TRBV5-1 and TRBJ2-7, with TRBD1 matching over 9 bases. Germline CDR1 and CDR2: SGHRS and YFSETQ. The CDR3 sequence is 16 residues long. V was clipped by 3 bases and J by 5 bases; unmatched bases: 12. CDR3 nucleotide sequence: TGCGCCAGCAGCTCCCGGGATGGGACAGGGCGAAACGAGCAGTACTTC. Protein sequence: CASSSRDGTGRNEQYF.

A single count supports this clone. The chain couples TRBV24-1 to TRBJ1-6; no firm D call. Germline loops: CDR1 KGHDR, CDR2 SFDVKD. Deletions cut 0 bases from V and 1 base from J, with 6 bases between. This CDR3 spans 16 amino acids. This CDR3 is CATSDLRRSYNSPLHF. The CDR3 DNA follows: TGTGCCACCAGTGATTTGCGAAGGTCCTATAATTCACCCCTCCACTTT.

This clone has more than one count but fewer than ten. The chain recombines TRBV30 with TRBJ1-1; 7 positions agree with TRBD1. This CDR3 is built from 13 residues. The V gene end was trimmed by 1 base and the J gene end by 2 bases; junction bases not matched to a gene: 1. Germline V CDR1 and CDR2: GTSNPN, SVGIG (reference sequence). The CDR3 protein is CAWSGQGNTEAFF. The CDR3 coding sequence is TGTGCCTGGAGTGGACAGGGAAACACTGAAGCTTTCTTT. Full variable domain (outside the CDR3, taken from reference TRBV30 and TRBJ1-1): SQTIHQWPATLVQPVGSPLSLECTVEGTSNPNLYWYRQAAGRGLQLLFYSVGIGQISSEVPQNLSASRPQDRQFILSSKKLLLSDSGFYLCAWSGQGNTEAFFGQGTRLTVV.

The chain carries TRBV4-1 and TRBJ1-2; 9 bases align to TRBD1. Germline assignment: CDR1 MGHRA and CDR2 YSYEKL. The V segment lost 3 bases and the J segment 8 bases; nucleotides outside the gene matches: 7. The CDR3 has 14 residues. CDR3 nucleotide sequence: TGCGCCAGCAGCCAGGTGGGGGACAGGGCGGGCTACACCTTC. This sequence encodes CASSQVGDRAGYTF.

The chain recombines TRBV6-1 with TRBJ2-2, with no clear D. Germline V gene sequence: CDR1 MNHNS, CDR2 SASEGT. V lost 2 bases, J lost 8 bases, and 15 bases lay in between. The CDR3 runs to 15 residues. The CDR3 sequence: CASSESRKARGELFF. CDR3 nucleotides: TGTGCCAGCAGTGAAAGTCGGAAGGCTCGAGGGGAGCTGTTTTTT.